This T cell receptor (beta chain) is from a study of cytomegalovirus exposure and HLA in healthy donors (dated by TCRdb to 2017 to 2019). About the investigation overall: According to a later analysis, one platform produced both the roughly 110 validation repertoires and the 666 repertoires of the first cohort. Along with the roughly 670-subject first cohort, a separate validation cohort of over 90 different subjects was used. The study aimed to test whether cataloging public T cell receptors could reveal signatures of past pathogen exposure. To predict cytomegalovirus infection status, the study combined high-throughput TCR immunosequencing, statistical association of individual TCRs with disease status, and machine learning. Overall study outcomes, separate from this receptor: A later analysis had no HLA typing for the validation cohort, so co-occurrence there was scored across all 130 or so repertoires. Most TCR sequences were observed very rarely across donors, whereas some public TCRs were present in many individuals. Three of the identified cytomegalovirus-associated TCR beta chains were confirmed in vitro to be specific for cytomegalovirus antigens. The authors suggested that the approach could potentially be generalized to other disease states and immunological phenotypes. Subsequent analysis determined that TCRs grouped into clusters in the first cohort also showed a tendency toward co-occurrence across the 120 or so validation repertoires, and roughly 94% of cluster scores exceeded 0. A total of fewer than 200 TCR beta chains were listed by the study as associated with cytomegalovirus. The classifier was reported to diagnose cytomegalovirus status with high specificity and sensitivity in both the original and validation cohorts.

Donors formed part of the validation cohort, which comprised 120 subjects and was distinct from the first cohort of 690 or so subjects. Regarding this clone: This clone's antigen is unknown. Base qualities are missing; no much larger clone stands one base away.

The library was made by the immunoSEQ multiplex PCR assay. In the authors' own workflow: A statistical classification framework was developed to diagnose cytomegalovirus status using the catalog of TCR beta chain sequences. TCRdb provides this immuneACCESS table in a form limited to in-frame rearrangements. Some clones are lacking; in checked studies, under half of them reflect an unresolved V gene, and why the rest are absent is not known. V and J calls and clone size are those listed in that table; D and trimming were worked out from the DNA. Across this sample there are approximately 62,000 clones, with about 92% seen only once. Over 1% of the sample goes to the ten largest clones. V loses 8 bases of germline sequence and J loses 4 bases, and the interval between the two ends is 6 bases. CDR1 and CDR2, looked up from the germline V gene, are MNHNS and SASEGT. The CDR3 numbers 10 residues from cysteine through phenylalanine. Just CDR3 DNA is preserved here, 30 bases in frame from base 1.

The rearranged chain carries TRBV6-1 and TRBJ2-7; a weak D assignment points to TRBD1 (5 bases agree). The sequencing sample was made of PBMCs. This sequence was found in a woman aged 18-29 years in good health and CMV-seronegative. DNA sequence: TGTGCCAGCCGACAGTACGAGCAGTACTTC. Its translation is CASRQYEQYF.